Below are 23 T cell receptor beta chains sequenced from a single sample in a study of patients and donors after allogeneic stem cell transplantation. TCRdb ran MiXCR on the RT-PCR reads and lists one entry per CDR3 protein. Of roughly 200,000 distinct CDR3 sequences detected, 41% appear once; the ten largest clones hold about 35%. The specimen was blood, either unsorted or a sorted T cell fraction (not recorded which). The receptor set was obtained from a human donor who was either an allogeneic HSCT recipient or a stem cell or donor lymphocyte infusion donor (not recorded which). It is not recorded whose cells these are; they may come from a transplant donor.

The J gene is TRBJ2-1, the V gene TRBV7-2, with TRBD2 matching 7 bases. This CDR3 spans 18 amino acids. CDR1 is SGHTA, CDR2 FQGNSA, per germline. V dropped 5 bases and J dropped 2; count of bases not matched to a gene: 15. The CDR3 protein is CASSPAPSWEGPYNEQFF. The CDR3 DNA follows: TGTGCCAGCAGCCCGGCCCCATCGTGGGAGGGCCCCTACAATGAGCAGTTCTTC. The whole variable domain, remainder taken from reference TRBV7-2 and TRBJ2-1, is GAGVSQSPSNKVTEKGKDVELRCDPISGHTALYWYRQSLGQGLEFLIYFQGNSAPDKSGLPSDRFSAERTGGSVSTLTIQRTQQEDSAVYLCASSPAPSWEGPYNEQFFGPGTRLTVL.

The chain combines TRBV12-3 or TRBV12-4 with TRBJ1-2; D gene unclear. Trimming pared 5 bases from V and 8 bases from J, leaving 9 bases between. This CDR3 has 11 residues. CDR3 loop: CASSTTVGYTF. In DNA, the CDR3 is TGTGCCAGCAGTACCACAGTCGGCTACACCTTC.

The CDR3 bases are TGTGCCAGCAGCTTAGGTCGCGGGAGTCTTTCCCACGAGCAGTACTTC. Residues: CASSLGRGSLSHEQYF. V and J are TRBV7-9 and TRBJ2-7; 7 bases map to TRBD2. Germline lookup yields CDR1 SEHNR and CDR2 FQNEAQ (reference sequence). This CDR3 comprises 16 residues. J was trimmed by 5 bases and V by 1 base; bases with no gene match: 11.

The rearrangement joins TRBV12-3 or TRBV12-4 to TRBJ2-1; D is undetermined. V lost 4 bases and J 6 bases, leaving 7 bases between the germline ends. The CDR3 is made up of 12 amino acids. CDR3 coding DNA: TGTGCCAGCAGTTCCCTATCCAATGAGCAGTTCTTC. It is translated as CASSSLSNEQFF.

This clonotype has just a few counts. The chain links TRBV5-1 to TRBJ2-3; D is ambiguous. Trimming shortened V by 4 bases and J by 7 bases, and 10 bases separated the two germline ends. The CDR3 sequence is 12 residues long. Germline CDR1 SGHRS, CDR2 YFSETQ. The CDR3 loop is CASSTDGYTQYF. CDR3 nucleotide sequence: TGCGCCAGCAGCACGGACGGTTATACGCAGTATTTT. The whole variable domain, filled in from reference TRBV5-1 and TRBJ2-3, reads KAGVTQTPRYLIKTRGQQVTLSCSPISGHRSVSWYQQTPGQGLQFLFEYFSETQRNKGNFPGRFSGRQFSNSRSEMNVSTLELGDSALYLCASSTDGYTQYFGPGTRLTVL.

The rearrangement joins TRBV28 to TRBJ2-7; 10 nucleotides line up with TRBD2. V was clipped by 5 bases and J by 2 bases; unmatched bases: 6. Germline V CDR1 and CDR2: MDHEN, SYDVKM. This CDR3 comprises 15 residues. The CDR3 sequence: CASSPLAGGAYEQYF. DNA for the CDR3: TGTGCCAGCAGTCCCTTAGCGGGAGGCGCCTACGAGCAGTACTTC.

This clonotype has more than one count but fewer than ten. This chain connects TRBV6-5 to TRBJ1-3, with D tentatively TRBD1 (5 bases). This CDR3 contains 14 residues. Trimming stripped 5 bases from V and 7 bases from J, with 15 bases between. The germline gives CDR1 MNHEY, CDR2 SVGAGI. The DNA of the CDR3 is TGTGCCAGCAGTACCCAGGGCCCGGGGAACACCATATATTTT. Translated: CASSTQGPGNTIYF.

This rearrangement joins TRBV20-1 to TRBJ1-2; D gene unclear. The germline gives CDR1 DFQATT, CDR2 SNEGSKA (reference sequence). Trimming left V 0 bases short and J 4 bases short, with 18 bases between. This CDR3 region has 16 residues. The CDR3: CSARDLRIALSYGYTF. CDR3 coding DNA: TGCAGTGCTAGAGATCTTAGGATAGCCCTAAGCTATGGCTACACCTTC.

Here the CDR3 reads CASSSPSRGTEAFF. In DNA, the CDR3 is TGTGCCAGCAGCTCCCCCAGTCGGGGCACTGAAGCTTTCTTT. The chain combines TRBV7-9 with TRBJ1-1; D unresolved. V lost 4 bases, J lost 4 bases, and 13 bases lay in between. The CDR3 extends over 14 amino acids. The V gene's germline CDR1 is SEHNR and CDR2 FQNEAQ (reference sequence).

This clonotype was seen more than once but under ten times. V usage is TRBV7-2 and J usage is TRBJ1-5, with D hard to call. The CDR3 loop spans 13 amino acids. Trimming removed 4 bases at V and 4 bases at J, with 8 bases between. CDR1 SGHTA and CDR2 FQGNSA come from the germline V gene. The chain's CDR3 is CASSSWGNQPQHF. The CDR3 DNA follows: TGTGCCAGCAGCTCTTGGGGAAATCAGCCCCAGCATTTT.

The table lists this clonotype with a few counts. The chain couples TRBV7-6 to TRBJ2-7, with a tentative D call TRBD2 (6 bases). Trimming left V 2 bases short and J 6 bases short, with 11 bases between. There are 13 residues in the CDR3. Germline-derived CDR1 and CDR2 are SGHVS and FNYEAQ. In DNA form, the CDR3 reads TGTGCCAGCAGCTTAACTAGCCGGCGCGAGCAGTACTTC. Protein sequence: CASSLTSRREQYF.

This clonotype was seen a handful of times. For the CDR3, the DNA is TGTGCCAGCAGCCAAGATCCGGATAGCTCCTATAATTCACCCCTCCACTTT. This sequence encodes CASSQDPDSSYNSPLHF. This chain links TRBV4-2 with TRBJ1-6; D ambiguous. This CDR3 comprises 17 residues. Trimming removed 0 bases from V and 0 bases from J, with 9 bases in between. Germline lookup yields CDR1 LGHNA and CDR2 YNFKEQ.

The J gene is TRBJ2-3, the V gene TRBV28; TRBD1 matches at 9 bases. The CDR3 sequence is 15 residues long. Germline lookup yields CDR1 MDHEN and CDR2 SYDVKM. The ends lost 5 bases at V and 5 bases at J; junction bases unmatched: 8. CDR3 sequence (DNA): TGTGCCAGCAGTCCACAGGGGGCGGGAAAAGATACGCAGTATTTT. Protein product: CASSPQGAGKDTQYF. Filled out from reference TRBV28 and TRBJ2-3, the complete variable domain reads DVKVTQSSRYLVKRTGEKVFLECVQDMDHENMFWYRQDPGLGLRLIYFSYDVKMKEKGDIPEGYSVSREKKERFSLILESASTNQTSMYLCASSPQGAGKDTQYFGPGTRLTVL.

This clonotype was recorded a few times. V gene TRBV29-1 combines with J gene TRBJ1-1; maybe TRBD1 (6 bases). V was trimmed by 3 bases and J by 3 bases, leaving 8 bases between them. The germline V gene has CDR1 SQVTM and CDR2 ANQGSEA. The CDR3 loop spans 12 amino acids. CDR3 DNA: TGCAGCGTTGATCAGGGGCACACTGAAGCTTTCTTT. Its translation: CSVDQGHTEAFF.

This chain links TRBV12-1 with TRBJ2-1; TRBD2, the table's D call, was not compared with the DNA. TRBV12-1 is recorded as a pseudogene. The CDR3 spans 16 residues. CDR3 residues: CASSRTLAGTYNEQFF. CDR3 in DNA: TGTGCCAGCAGCCGGACCCTAGCGGGGACCTACAATGAGCAGTTCTTC.

This clonotype was observed a handful of times. The V call is TRBV29-1, the J call TRBJ2-5; 11 positions agree with TRBD1. V lost 7 bases and J lost 1; bases outside the gene matches: 2. The V gene's germline CDR1 is SQVTM and CDR2 ANQGSEA. This CDR3 is built from 13 residues. In nucleotides, the CDR3 is TGCAGCGGGACAGGGGGCGGCCAAGAGACCCAGTACTTC. This translates into CSGTGGGQETQYF.

The chain joins TRBV28 to TRBJ1-4, with 9 bases aligning to TRBD1. J gave up 2 bases and V 2 bases, and 9 bases lay outside the gene matches. The CDR3 has 18 residues. In germline, CDR1 is MDHEN, CDR2 SYDVKM. CDR3 amino acids: CASSLAFYRGPTNEKLFF. CDR3 DNA sequence: TGTGCCAGCAGTTTAGCCTTTTACAGGGGGCCGACTAATGAAAAACTGTTTTTT.

This clonotype has just a few counts. The J gene is TRBJ2-1, the V gene TRBV7-8; no firm D call. V dropped 4 bases and J dropped 3 bases, with 7 bases sitting between them. CDR3 length: 13 amino acids. Germline V gene sequence: CDR1 SGHVS, CDR2 FQNEAQ. The CDR3 nucleotides read TGTGCCAGCAGCTCCCAAGGCTACAATGAGCAGTTCTTC. Translation: CASSSQGYNEQFF.

The chain has TRBV5-5 and TRBJ1-1; D ambiguous. The CDR3 is 13 amino acids. Germline CDR1 reads SGHKS; CDR2 reads YYEKEE (reference sequence). Trimming pared 0 bases from V and 0 bases from J, leaving 3 bases between. CDR3 sequence: CASSLVMNTEAFF. CDR3 sequence (DNA): TGTGCCAGCAGCTTGGTCATGAACACTGAAGCTTTCTTT. The full variable domain, completed using reference TRBV5-5 and TRBJ1-1, is DAGVTQSPTHLIKTRGQQVTLRCSPISGHKSVSWYQQVLGQGPQFIFQYYEKEERGRGNFPDRFSARQFPNYSSELNVNALLLGDSALYLCASSLVMNTEAFFGQGTRLTVV.

This clonotype was picked up many times. The chain combines TRBV4-3 with TRBJ1-1, with 8 bases that match TRBD1. This CDR3 region has 17 residues. The J segment lost 1 base and the V segment lost 0 bases, leaving 7 bases of the junction unmatched. Germline V gene lookup returns CDR1 LGHNA and CDR2 YSLEER. The CDR3 loop is CASSQDLQGAWNTEAFF. The CDR3 nucleotides read TGCGCCAGCAGCCAAGATCTCCAGGGGGCATGGAACACTGAAGCTTTCTTT.

The rearrangement links TRBV29-1 to TRBJ2-3; D gene uncertain. The germline V and J ends were trimmed by 0 bases and 2 bases, with 3 bases remaining between them. From germline, CDR1 is SQVTM and CDR2 ANQGSEA. The CDR3 contains 12 residues. CDR3: CSVEDLTDTQYF. The CDR3 DNA is TGCAGCGTTGAAGACCTCACAGATACGCAGTATTTT.

This rearrangement joins TRBV12-3 or TRBV12-4 to TRBJ2-2; D remains ambiguous. V lost 6 bases to trimming and J lost 5 bases, with 13 bases between them. The CDR3 has 14 amino acids. CDR3 sequence: CASSLDGRTGELFF. For the CDR3, the DNA is TGTGCCAGCAGCCTCGACGGGCGGACCGGGGAGCTGTTTTTT.

The V call is TRBV7-6, the J call TRBJ2-6; no firm D call. CDR1 SGHVS and CDR2 FNYEAQ come from the germline V gene. Trimming removed 5 bases from V and 2 bases from J, with 13 bases in between. The CDR3 length is 16 residues. The CDR3: CASSPPDSTGANVLTF. For the CDR3, the DNA is TGTGCCAGCAGCCCCCCCGATAGCACTGGGGCCAACGTCCTGACTTTC.